Each of the 9 T cell receptor beta chains below was sequenced from the same sample in a study of human T cells and chemical hapten exposure. This sample's time point: pre-sensitization, week 0. Treatment of the sample: therapeutic diphenylcyclopropenone sensitization with weekly scalp DPC. TCRdb re-analysed the RACE reads in MiXCR, keeping a single row per CDR3 protein. The sample carries around 330,000 distinct CDR3 sequences, about 5.4% recorded once. This material consisted of whole blood, taken in connection with sensitization to the hapten diphenylcyclopropenone (DPC). The source is a young woman with alopecia areata. Some clones in this sample may be carry-over from other donors' samples.

The rearrangement uses TRBV6-6 and TRBJ2-3; D unclear. CDR1 and CDR2 from the germline V gene are MNHNY and SVGAGI (reference sequence). V lost 4 bases to trimming and J lost 6 bases, with 11 bases between them. This CDR3 region has 13 residues. CDR3 loop: CASSWLEGDTQYF. CDR3 DNA sequence: TGTGCCAGCAGTTGGCTGGAAGGGGATACGCAGTATTTT.

The V and J genes are TRBV10-3 and TRBJ2-3; 14 bases agree with TRBD2. The CDR3 length is 19 residues. Looked up from germline, CDR1 is ENHRY and CDR2 is SYGVKD. Trimming took 3 bases from V and 2 from J; bases not matched to a gene: 10. The CDR3 reads CAISDQAGTSGGFTDTQYF. For the CDR3, the DNA is TGTGCCATCAGTGATCAAGCCGGGACTAGCGGGGGCTTCACAGATACGCAGTATTTT.

Ten or more counts support this clonotype. The V gene is TRBV20-1, the J gene TRBJ1-1; D is possibly TRBD1 (6 bases). Trimming stripped 4 bases from V and 6 bases from J, with 27 bases between. Germline V gene data show CDR1 as DFQATT and CDR2 as SNEGSKA (reference sequence). This CDR3 spans 17 amino acids. CDR3 loop: CSATSFRDIYIYSEAFF. The CDR3 coding sequence is TGCAGTGCTACATCCTTCCGGGACATATACATCTATTCTGAAGCTTTCTTT.

This clonotype was counted ten times or more. The chain carries TRBV12-3 or TRBV12-4 and TRBJ2-7, with TRBD1 as a possible D gene (6 bases). There are 16 residues in the CDR3. Trimming took 3 bases from V and 2 from J, leaving 17 bases between them. CDR3 sequence (DNA): TGTGCCAGCAGTTTCGGCTCCGGGACACTCGCCTACGAGCAGTACTTC. Protein sequence: CASSFGSGTLAYEQYF.

This sequence joins TRBV6-2 or TRBV6-3 and TRBJ2-4, with 9 positions matching TRBD1. J gave up 6 bases and V 6 bases, and 3 bases lay outside the gene matches. The CDR3 covers 13 residues. In germline, CDR1 is MNHEY, CDR2 SVGEGT. DNA of the CDR3: TGTGCCAGCAGAACAGGGGGCACAAACATTCAGTACTTC. The encoded protein is CASRTGGTNIQYF.

This clonotype has at least ten counts. The CDR3 DNA is TGCAGCGTTGAATCCGGAGGCAGCACAGATACGCAGTATTTT. This codes for CSVESGGSTDTQYF. The gene calls are TRBV29-1 and TRBJ2-3; tentative D call: TRBD2 (5 bases). Germline lookup yields CDR1 SQVTM and CDR2 ANQGSEA. With 2 bases removed from V and 0 bases from J, the gap between germline ends came to 9 bases. CDR3 length: 14 residues.

This clonotype was seen a few times. J is TRBJ2-1 and V is TRBV7-3; TRBD2 agrees at 8 bases. CDR1 is SGHTA and CDR2 is FQGTGA in the germline V gene. Trimming cost V 5 bases and J 6 bases; bases outside gene matches: 6. The CDR3 is made up of 14 amino acids. The CDR3 bases are TGTGCCAGCAGCCAGGGACTAGTAGGCAATGAGCAGTTCTTC. The encoded protein is CASSQGLVGNEQFF.

This clonotype has ten or more counts. The rearrangement joins TRBV7-9 to TRBJ1-5, with D unresolved. In germline, CDR1 is SEHNR, CDR2 FQNEAQ (reference sequence). The CDR3 runs 13 residues. V was shortened by 1 base and J by 6 bases, with 7 bases between the two germline ends. The CDR3 loop is CASSLGGGQPQHF. The DNA for the CDR3 is TGTGCCAGCAGCTTAGGGGGTGGTCAGCCCCAGCATTTT. Looking up the rest from reference TRBV7-9 and TRBJ1-5 gives the full variable domain: DTGVSQNPRHKITKRGQNVTFRCDPISEHNRLYWYRQTLGQGPEFLTYFQNEAQLEKSRLLSDRFSAERPKGSFSTLEIQRTEQGDSAMYLCASSLGGGQPQHFGDGTRLSIL.

This clonotype was detected many times. This sequence joins TRBV29-1 and TRBJ2-5; possible D gene TRBD2, 7 bases. Per the germline V gene, CDR1 is SQVTM and CDR2 is ANQGSEA. Trimming took off 1 base at V and 3 bases at J, with 9 bases between the two ends. This CDR3 is 13 amino acids long. The CDR3 DNA reads as TGCAGCGTTGAAGGAGGGGGGGAAGAGACCCAGTACTTC. This codes for CSVEGGGEETQYF.